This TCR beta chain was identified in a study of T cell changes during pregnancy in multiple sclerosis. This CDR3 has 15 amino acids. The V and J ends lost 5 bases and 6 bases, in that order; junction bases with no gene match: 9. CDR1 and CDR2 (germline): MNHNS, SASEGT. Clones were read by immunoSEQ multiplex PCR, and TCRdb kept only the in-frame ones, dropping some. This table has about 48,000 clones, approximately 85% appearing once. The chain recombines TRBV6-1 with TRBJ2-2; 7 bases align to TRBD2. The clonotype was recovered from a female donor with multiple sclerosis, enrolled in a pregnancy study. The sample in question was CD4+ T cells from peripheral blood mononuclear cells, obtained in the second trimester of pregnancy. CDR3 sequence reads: CASSTWGGGSGELFF. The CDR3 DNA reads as TGTGCCAGCAGTACGTGGGGGGGAGGATCCGGGGAGCTGTTTTTT.